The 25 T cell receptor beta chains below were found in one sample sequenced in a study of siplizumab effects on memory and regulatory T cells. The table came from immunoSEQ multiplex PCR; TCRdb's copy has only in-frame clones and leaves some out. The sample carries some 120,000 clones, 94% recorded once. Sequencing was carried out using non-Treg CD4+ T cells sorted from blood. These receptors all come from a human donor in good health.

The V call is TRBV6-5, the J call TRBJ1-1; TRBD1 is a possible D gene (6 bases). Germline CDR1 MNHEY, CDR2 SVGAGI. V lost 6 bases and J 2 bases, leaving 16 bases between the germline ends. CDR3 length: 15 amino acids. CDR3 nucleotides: TGTGCCAGCAGGTCACCCTCACAGGGAAACACTGAAGCTTTCTTT. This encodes CASRSPSQGNTEAFF.

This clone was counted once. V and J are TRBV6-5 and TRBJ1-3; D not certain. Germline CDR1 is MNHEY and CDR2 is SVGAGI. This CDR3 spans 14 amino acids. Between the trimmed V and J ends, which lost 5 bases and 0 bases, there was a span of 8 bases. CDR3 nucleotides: TGTGCCAGCAGTCGGACCCACTCTGGAAACACCATATATTTT. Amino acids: CASSRTHSGNTIYF.

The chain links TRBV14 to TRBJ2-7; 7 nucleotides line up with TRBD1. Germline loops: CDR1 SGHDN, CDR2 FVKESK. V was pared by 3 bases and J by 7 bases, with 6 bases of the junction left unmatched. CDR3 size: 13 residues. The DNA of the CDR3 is TGTGCCAGCAGCCAGGGACAGACGGGGGAGCAGTACTTC. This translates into CASSQGQTGEQYF.

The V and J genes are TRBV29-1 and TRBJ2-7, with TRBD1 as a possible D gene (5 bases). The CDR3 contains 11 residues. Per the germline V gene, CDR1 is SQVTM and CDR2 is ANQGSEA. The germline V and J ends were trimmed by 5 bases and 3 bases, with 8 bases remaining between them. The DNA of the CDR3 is TGCAGCGTTAGGGGTAGCTACGAGCAGTACTTC. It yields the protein CSVRGSYEQYF.

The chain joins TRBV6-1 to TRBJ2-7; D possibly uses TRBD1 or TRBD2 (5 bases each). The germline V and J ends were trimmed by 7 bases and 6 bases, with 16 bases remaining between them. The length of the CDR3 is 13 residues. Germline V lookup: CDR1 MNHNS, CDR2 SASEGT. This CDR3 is CASIMAGRSEQYF. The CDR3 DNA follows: TGTGCCAGCATAATGGCAGGGAGAAGCGAGCAGTACTTC.

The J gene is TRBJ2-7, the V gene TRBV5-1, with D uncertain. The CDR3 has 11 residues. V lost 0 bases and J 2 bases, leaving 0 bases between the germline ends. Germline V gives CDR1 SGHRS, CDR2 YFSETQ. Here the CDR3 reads CASSLAYEQYF. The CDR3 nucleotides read TGCGCCAGCAGCTTGGCCTACGAGCAGTACTTC.

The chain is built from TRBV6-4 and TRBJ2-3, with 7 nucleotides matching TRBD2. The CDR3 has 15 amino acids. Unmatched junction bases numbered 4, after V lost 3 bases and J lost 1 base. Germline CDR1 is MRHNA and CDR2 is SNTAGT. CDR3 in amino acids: CASSDGAGGTDTQYF. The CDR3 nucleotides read TGTGCCAGCAGTGATGGGGCGGGAGGCACAGATACGCAGTATTTT.

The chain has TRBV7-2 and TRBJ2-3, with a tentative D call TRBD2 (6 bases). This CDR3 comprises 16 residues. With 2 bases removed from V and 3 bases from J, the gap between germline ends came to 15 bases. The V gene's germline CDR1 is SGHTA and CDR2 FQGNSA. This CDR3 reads CASSLIAGGLTDTQYF. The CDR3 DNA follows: TGTGCCAGCAGCTTAATTGCCGGAGGGCTTACAGATACGCAGTATTTT.

The CDR3 here is CASSPNEGDTQYF. The CDR3 nucleotides are TGCGCCAGCAGCCCTAATGAAGGAGATACGCAGTATTTT. The chain uses TRBV5-1 and TRBJ2-3; D not resolved. Germline-derived CDR1 and CDR2 are SGHRS and YFSETQ. The CDR3 runs 13 residues. The V end was cut by 4 bases, the J end by 5 bases, with 11 bases between.

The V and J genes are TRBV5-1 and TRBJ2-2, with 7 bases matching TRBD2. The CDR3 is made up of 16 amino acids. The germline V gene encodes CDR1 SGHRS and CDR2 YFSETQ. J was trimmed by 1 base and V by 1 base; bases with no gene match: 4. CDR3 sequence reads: CASSLNLAENTGELFF. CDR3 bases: TGCGCCAGCAGCTTGAACCTAGCGGAGAACACCGGGGAGCTGTTTTTT.

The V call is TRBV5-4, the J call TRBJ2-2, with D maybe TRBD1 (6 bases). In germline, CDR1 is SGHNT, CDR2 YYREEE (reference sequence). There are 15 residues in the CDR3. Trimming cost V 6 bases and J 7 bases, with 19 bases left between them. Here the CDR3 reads CASNFGGNTGGELFF. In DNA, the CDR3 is TGTGCCAGCAACTTTGGGGGCAACACGGGCGGGGAGCTGTTTTTT.

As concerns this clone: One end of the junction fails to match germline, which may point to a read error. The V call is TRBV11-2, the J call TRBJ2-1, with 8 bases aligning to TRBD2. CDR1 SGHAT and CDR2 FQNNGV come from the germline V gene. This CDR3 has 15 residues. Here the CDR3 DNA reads TGTGCCACCAGCCGGCGGGAGGTTTTCTACAATGAGCAGTTCTTC. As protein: CATSRREVFYNEQFF.

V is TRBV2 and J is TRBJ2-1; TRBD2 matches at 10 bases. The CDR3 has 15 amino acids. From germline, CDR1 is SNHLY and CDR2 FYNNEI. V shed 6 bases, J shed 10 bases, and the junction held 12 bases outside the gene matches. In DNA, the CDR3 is TGTGCCAGCAGCCTTGGACTAGCGGCGCCTTTGGAGCAGTTCTTC. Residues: CASSLGLAAPLEQFF. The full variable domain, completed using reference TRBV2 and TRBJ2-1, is EPEVTQTPSHQVTQMGQEVILRCVPISNHLYFYWYRQILGQKVEFLVSFYNNEISEKSEIFDDQFSVERPDGSNFTLKIRSTKLEDSAMYFCASSLGLAAPLEQFFGPGTRLTVL.

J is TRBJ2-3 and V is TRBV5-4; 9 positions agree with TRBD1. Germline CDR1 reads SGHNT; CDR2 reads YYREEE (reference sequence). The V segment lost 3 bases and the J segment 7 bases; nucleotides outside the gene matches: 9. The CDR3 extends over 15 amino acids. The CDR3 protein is CASSSPGQGPYTQYF. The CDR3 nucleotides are TGTGCCAGCAGCTCTCCGGGACAGGGTCCGTATACGCAGTATTTT. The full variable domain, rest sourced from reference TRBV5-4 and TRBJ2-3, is ETGVTQSPTHLIKTRGQQVTLRCSSQSGHNTVSWYQQALGQGPQFIFQYYREEENGRGNFPPRFSGLQFPNYSSELNVNALELDDSALYLCASSSPGQGPYTQYFGPGTRLTVL.

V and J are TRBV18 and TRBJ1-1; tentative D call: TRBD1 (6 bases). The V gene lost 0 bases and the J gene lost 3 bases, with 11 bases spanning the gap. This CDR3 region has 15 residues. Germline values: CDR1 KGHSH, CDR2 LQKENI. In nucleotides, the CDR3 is TGTGCCAGCTCACCACCTCAGGGGCGCGACACTGAAGCTTTCTTT. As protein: CASSPPQGRDTEAFF.

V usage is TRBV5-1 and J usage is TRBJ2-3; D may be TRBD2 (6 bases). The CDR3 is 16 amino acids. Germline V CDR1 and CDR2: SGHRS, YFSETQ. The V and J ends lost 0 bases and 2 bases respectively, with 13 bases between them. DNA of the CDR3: TGCGCCAGCAGCTTGGGGCTAGCGTTTGTCACAGATACGCAGTATTTT. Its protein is CASSLGLAFVTDTQYF.

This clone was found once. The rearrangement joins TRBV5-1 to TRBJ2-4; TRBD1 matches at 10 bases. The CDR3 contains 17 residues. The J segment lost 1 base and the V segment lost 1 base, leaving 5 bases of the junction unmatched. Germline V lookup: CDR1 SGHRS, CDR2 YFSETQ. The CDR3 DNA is TGCGCCAGCAGCTTGTCGGCGGGACAGGGGGCCAAAAACATTCAGTACTTC. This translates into CASSLSAGQGAKNIQYF.

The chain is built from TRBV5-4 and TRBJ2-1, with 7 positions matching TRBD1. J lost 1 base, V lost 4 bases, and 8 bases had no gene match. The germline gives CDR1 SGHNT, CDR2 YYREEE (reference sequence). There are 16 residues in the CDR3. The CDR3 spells CASSGTTGVSYNEQFF. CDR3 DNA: TGTGCCAGCAGCGGAACTACAGGGGTTTCCTACAATGAGCAGTTCTTC.

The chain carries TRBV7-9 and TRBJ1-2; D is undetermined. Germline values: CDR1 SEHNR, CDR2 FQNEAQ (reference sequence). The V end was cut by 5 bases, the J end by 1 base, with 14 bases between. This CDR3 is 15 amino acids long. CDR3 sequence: CASSPPGSLNYGYTF. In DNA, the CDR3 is TGTGCCAGCAGCCCCCCGGGGTCTCTTAACTATGGCTACACCTTC.

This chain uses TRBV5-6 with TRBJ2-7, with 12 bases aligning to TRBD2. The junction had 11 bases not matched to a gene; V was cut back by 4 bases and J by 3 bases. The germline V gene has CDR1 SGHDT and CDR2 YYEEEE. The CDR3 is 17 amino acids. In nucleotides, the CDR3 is TGTGCCAGCAGCGGGACAGGCCGACTAGCGGGGGACTACGAGCAGTACTTC. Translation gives CASSGTGRLAGDYEQYF.

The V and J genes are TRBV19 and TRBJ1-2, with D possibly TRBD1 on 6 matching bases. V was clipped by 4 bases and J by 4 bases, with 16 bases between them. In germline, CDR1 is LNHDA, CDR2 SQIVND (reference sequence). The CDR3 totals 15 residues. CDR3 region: CASSTRPGQIYGYTF. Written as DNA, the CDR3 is TGTGCCAGTAGTACCCGCCCAGGACAGATCTATGGCTACACCTTC.

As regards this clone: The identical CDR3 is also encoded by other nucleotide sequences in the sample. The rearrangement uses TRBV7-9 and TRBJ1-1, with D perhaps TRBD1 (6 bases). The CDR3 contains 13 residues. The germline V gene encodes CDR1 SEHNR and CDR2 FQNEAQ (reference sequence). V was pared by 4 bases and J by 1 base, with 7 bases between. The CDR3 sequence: CASSSQGNTEAFF. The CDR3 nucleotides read TGTGCCAGCAGCTCACAGGGGAACACTGAAGCTTTCTTT.

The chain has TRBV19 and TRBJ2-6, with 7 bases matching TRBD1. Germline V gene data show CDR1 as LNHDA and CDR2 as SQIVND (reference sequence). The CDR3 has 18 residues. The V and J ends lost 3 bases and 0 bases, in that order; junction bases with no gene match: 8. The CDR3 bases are TGTGCCAGTAGTATGAGGGACAGCCCTAGCTCTGGGGCCAACGTCCTGACTTTC. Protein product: CASSMRDSPSSGANVLTF.

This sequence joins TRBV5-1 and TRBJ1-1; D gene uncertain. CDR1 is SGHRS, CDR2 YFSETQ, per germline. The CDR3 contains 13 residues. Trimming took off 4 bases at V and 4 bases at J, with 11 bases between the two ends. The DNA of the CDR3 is TGCGCCAGCAGCACTCTCACGGGCACTGAAGCTTTCTTT. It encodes CASSTLTGTEAFF. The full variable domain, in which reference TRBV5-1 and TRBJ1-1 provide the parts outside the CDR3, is KAGVTQTPRYLIKTRGQQVTLSCSPISGHRSVSWYQQTPGQGLQFLFEYFSETQRNKGNFPGRFSGRQFSNSRSEMNVSTLELGDSALYLCASSTLTGTEAFFGQGTRLTVV.

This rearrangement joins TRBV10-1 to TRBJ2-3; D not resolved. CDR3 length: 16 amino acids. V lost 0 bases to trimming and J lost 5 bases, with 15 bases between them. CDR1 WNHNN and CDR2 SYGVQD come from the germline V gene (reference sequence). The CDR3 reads CASSESGYKSGDTQYF. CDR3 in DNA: TGCGCCAGCAGTGAGTCCGGGTACAAATCGGGAGATACGCAGTATTTT.